The 17 T cell receptor beta chains presented below share a single source sample, sequenced in a study of blood T cell repertoires in COVID-19. The protocol was immunoSEQ multiplex PCR, while the TCRdb copy is restricted to in-frame clones and leaves out a portion. The sample lists 200,000 to 300,000 clones, around nine tenths seen once, with about 5.2% in the top ten. Sequencing used peripheral blood. Receptors were obtained from an older woman with COVID-19, enrolled during active disease.

The rearrangement links TRBV4-2 to TRBJ2-5, with D possibly being TRBD2 (5 bases). This CDR3 spans 17 amino acids. Germline V lookup: CDR1 LGHNA, CDR2 YNFKEQ. Between the trimmed V and J ends, which lost 1 base and 2 bases, there was a span of 17 bases. The CDR3 coding sequence is TGTGCCAGCAGCCAAGGCCTCGGCGGGCCCCCGCAAGAGACCCAGTACTTC. Encoded protein: CASSQGLGGPPQETQYF.

This chain links TRBV7-8 with TRBJ1-5; D is perhaps TRBD1 (6 bases). Trimming stripped 3 bases from V and 0 bases from J, with 9 bases between. The CDR3 covers 15 residues. CDR1 and CDR2 from the germline V gene are SGHVS and FQNEAQ. CDR3 nucleotides: TGTGCCAGCAGCTTCTACAGGGATAGCAATCAGCCCCAGCATTTT. Protein product: CASSFYRDSNQPQHF.

This chain joins TRBV30 and TRBJ1-2, with D unclear. Germline CDR1 reads GTSNPN; CDR2 reads SVGIG (reference sequence). V lost 2 bases, J lost 8 bases, and 12 bases lay in between. The CDR3 consists of 12 residues. CDR3 residues: CAWSQEPWGYTF. CDR3 bases: TGTGCCTGGAGTCAAGAGCCTTGGGGCTACACCTTC. Full variable domain (missing parts from reference TRBV30 and TRBJ1-2): SQTIHQWPATLVQPVGSPLSLECTVEGTSNPNLYWYRQAAGRGLQLLFYSVGIGQISSEVPQNLSASRPQDRQFILSSKKLLLSDSGFYLCAWSQEPWGYTFGSGTRLTVV.

The genes are TRBV19 and TRBJ2-1; the match to TRBD2 covers 7 bases. The CDR3 runs 14 residues. CDR1 is LNHDA, CDR2 SQIVND, per germline (reference sequence). J was trimmed by 2 bases and V by 7 bases; bases with no gene match: 5. This CDR3 is CASKRDWTYNEQFF. Written as DNA, the CDR3 is TGTGCCAGTAAGCGGGACTGGACCTACAATGAGCAGTTCTTC.

Only a few counts were recorded for this clone. The V gene is TRBV25-1, the J gene TRBJ2-6; D not resolved. V was shortened by 4 bases and J by 7 bases, with 11 bases between the two germline ends. The length of the CDR3 is 14 residues. Per germline, CDR1 MGHDK and CDR2 SYGVNS. CDR3 in amino acids: CASSASERANVLTF. CDR3 DNA sequence: TGTGCCAGCAGTGCATCCGAGAGAGCCAACGTCCTGACTTTC.

The rearrangement uses TRBV7-6 and TRBJ1-4; tentative D call: TRBD1 (6 bases). Germline V gene lookup returns CDR1 SGHVS and CDR2 FNYEAQ. Between the trimmed V and J ends, which lost 0 bases and 0 bases, there was a span of 17 bases. The CDR3 is 19 residues long. For the CDR3, the DNA is TGTGCCAGCAGCTTAGCCCCCCCCCGGGACACTTCAACTAATGAAAAACTGTTTTTT. Amino acid sequence: CASSLAPPRDTSTNEKLFF. Based on the CDR3 plus reference TRBV7-6 and TRBJ1-4, the full variable domain is GAGVSQSPRYKVTKRGQDVALRCDPISGHVSLYWYRQALGQGPEFLTYFNYEAQQDKSGLPNDRFSAERPEGSISTLTIQRTEQRDSAMYRCASSLAPPRDTSTNEKLFFGSGTQLSVL.

The J gene is TRBJ2-7, the V gene TRBV30, with TRBD1 matching over 8 bases. This CDR3 has 14 residues. Germline V gene sequence: CDR1 GTSNPN, CDR2 SVGIG (reference sequence). Unmatched junction bases numbered 8, after V lost 5 bases and J lost 2 bases. The CDR3 is CAWDLAGGTYEQYF. CDR3 sequence (DNA): TGTGCCTGGGACTTGGCAGGGGGCACCTACGAGCAGTACTTC.

The chain couples TRBV6-2 or TRBV6-3 to TRBJ1-5; TRBD1 aligns across 8 bases. The CDR3 totals 20 residues. J was trimmed by 2 bases and V by 3 bases; bases with no gene match: 18. The germline V gene has CDR1 MNHEY and CDR2 SVGEGT. In DNA, the CDR3 is TGTGCCAGCAGTTATCATTTGAGAGACAGGGGCTTAAAAGGCAATCAGCCCCAGCATTTT. Protein product: CASSYHLRDRGLKGNQPQHF.

The rearrangement links TRBV5-1 to TRBJ1-1; D call uncertain. Germline V gene sequence: CDR1 SGHRS, CDR2 YFSETQ. V lost 3 bases and J 6 bases, leaving 15 bases between the germline ends. CDR3 length: 14 amino acids. The CDR3 DNA follows: TGCGCCAGCAGCTCCGAGCGGGGTCGGGCTGAAGCTTTCTTT. Amino acid sequence: CASSSERGRAEAFF.

The rearrangement links TRBV23-1 to TRBJ1-1; 7 bases align to TRBD1. TRBV23-1 counts as an open reading frame of uncertain function. V dropped 2 bases and J dropped 0; count of bases not matched to a gene: 9. The CDR3 consists of 17 residues. The CDR3 reads CASSQGLRGHMNTEAFF. The DNA of the CDR3 is TGCGCCAGCAGTCAAGGGCTGAGGGGGCACATGAACACTGAAGCTTTCTTT.

This clone was seen once. The V and J genes are TRBV11-2 and TRBJ1-1, with TRBD1 matching 9 bases. The J segment lost 12 bases and the V segment lost 4 bases, leaving 6 bases of the junction unmatched. The germline CDR1 and CDR2 sequences are SGHAT and FQNNGV. The CDR3 sequence is 12 residues long. The CDR3 loop is CASSSEDRGSFF. The CDR3 DNA follows: TGTGCCAGCAGCTCAGAGGACAGGGGTTCTTTCTTT.

The gene calls are TRBV10-3 and TRBJ1-1; D gene unclear. Between the trimmed V and J ends, which lost 4 bases and 4 bases, there was a span of 13 bases. Germline CDR1 and CDR2: ENHRY and SYGVKD. The CDR3 length is 14 residues. CDR3 coding DNA: TGTGCCATCAGTGGGTCTCGACGCGGCACTGAAGCTTTCTTT. As protein: CAISGSRRGTEAFF.

V and J are TRBV28 and TRBJ1-1, with D possibly being TRBD1 (6 bases). In germline, CDR1 is MDHEN, CDR2 SYDVKM. V was cut by 5 bases and J by 4 bases, with 14 bases left in between. CDR3 length: 14 amino acids. The CDR3 bases are TGTGCCAGCAGTCACAGGGTAATGGGCACTGAAGCTTTCTTT. Protein sequence: CASSHRVMGTEAFF.

J is TRBJ1-1 and V is TRBV28, with D perhaps matching TRBD1 (5 bases). Trimming removed 2 bases from V and 1 base from J, with 11 bases in between. Per germline, CDR1 MDHEN and CDR2 SYDVKM. The CDR3 length is 15 residues. For the CDR3, the DNA is TGTGCCAGCAGTTTAAGGGGACTGACGAACACTGAAGCTTTCTTT. As protein: CASSLRGLTNTEAFF.

This chain joins TRBV28 and TRBJ1-2; tentatively, D is TRBD1 (5 bases). The V gene lost 2 bases and the J gene lost 7 bases, with 17 bases spanning the gap. From germline, CDR1 is MDHEN and CDR2 SYDVKM. The CDR3 is 15 amino acids. Here the CDR3 DNA reads TGTGCCAGCAGTTTAATCCACCCGACAGCGGGTGGCTACACCTTC. Protein sequence: CASSLIHPTAGGYTF.

V and J are TRBV9 and TRBJ2-2; TRBD2 matches 11 bases. Germline CDR1 SGDLS, CDR2 YYNGEE. CDR3 length: 19 amino acids. With 3 bases clipped from V and 4 bases from J, the junction kept 14 bases outside the gene matches. CDR3 residues: CASSAEVGSGRVGTGELFF. DNA of the CDR3: TGTGCCAGCAGCGCCGAGGTCGGTAGCGGGAGGGTGGGCACCGGGGAGCTGTTTTTT.

V gene TRBV29-1 combines with J gene TRBJ2-1; 11 bases line up with TRBD2. Trimming took 3 bases from V and 0 from J; bases not matched to a gene: 4. Germline CDR1 and CDR2: SQVTM and ANQGSEA. The CDR3 consists of 16 residues. The CDR3 DNA follows: TGCAGCGTTGAGGTTAGCGGGAGGGCCTCCTACAATGAGCAGTTCTTC. Translation gives CSVEVSGRASYNEQFF.